This is a list of T cell receptor beta chains from one sample in a study of memory CD4+ T cells and cytomegalovirus serostatus. Profiling relied on immunoSEQ multiplex PCR, and the TCRdb table lists in-frame clones only, not all of them. The table includes approximately 50,000 clones, 60% to 75% detected once. Sequencing used memory CD4+ T cells from blood. These receptors originate from an adult in good health and CMV-seropositive. Each CDR3 is given with its conserved first and last residue. A D gene is named only where the DNA matches it firmly. Not all rows give a size; the values are once, few, many and, for expanded clones, a class.

cdr3_nt cdr3_aa clone_size d_call j_call v_call
TGTGCCAGCTCACCAAACGAGGGGGCGGTACCCCTCAGGGACACCTTC CASSPNEGAVPLRDTF few TRBD1 TRBJ1-2 TRBV18
TGTGCCAGCAGCTTAGTGGGAAGGGCCGGGGCCAACGTCCTGACTTTC CASSLVGRAGANVLTF NA NA TRBJ2-6 TRBV7-9
TGTGCCAGCAGCTTAGGTCTTTCTGGGGCCAACGTCCTGACTTTC CASSLGLSGANVLTF many NA TRBJ2-6 TRBV5-6
TGTGCCAGCAGGGAACAGGGGCCCACCGGGGAGCTGTTTTTT CASREQGPTGELFF NA TRBD1 TRBJ2-2 TRBV2
TGTGCCAGCAGCACACTAGCGGGAGGAACAAAAGAGACCCAGTACTTC CASSTLAGGTKETQYF few TRBD2 TRBJ2-5 TRBV5-4
TGTGCCTGGATGGGCCGTTCTGGAAACACCATATATTTT CAWMGRSGNTIYF NA NA TRBJ1-3 TRBV30
TGTGCCAGCAGTGAAGCGCCGGGTAGGGAGACCCAGTACTTC CASSEAPGRETQYF NA NA TRBJ2-5 TRBV6-1
TGTGCCAGCACTCTGGCGGGGGGGGCTTTCTTT CASTLAGGAFF few NA TRBJ1-1 TRBV28
TGCGCCAGCAGTGGGCTGACTAGTCCCTACGAGCAGTACTTC CASSGLTSPYEQYF NA NA TRBJ2-7 TRBV10-2
TGTGCCAGCAGGAACACAAACAGGGATGTGAACTATGGCTACACCTTC CASRNTNRDVNYGYTF NA NA TRBJ1-2 TRBV6-4
TGTGCCAGCAGCCAAGATAGGATTTTCACGGAGCTCCAAGAGACCCAGTACTTC CASSQDRIFTELQETQYF once NA TRBJ2-5 TRBV14
TGCGCCAGCAGCATGGACCGAGACTCTGGGGCCAACGTCCTGACTTTC CASSMDRDSGANVLTF NA NA TRBJ2-6 TRBV5-1
TGTGCCAGCAGGCAGGGTAATAATGAAAAACTGTTTTTT CASRQGNNEKLFF NA NA TRBJ1-4 TRBV6-1
TGTGCCTGGCGACTAGCAGGAGAGACCCAGTACTTC CAWRLAGETQYF NA TRBD2 TRBJ2-5 TRBV30
TGTGCCAGCAAGGAGCCGCCTAATGAAAAACTGTTTTTT CASKEPPNEKLFF once NA TRBJ1-4 TRBV27
TGTGCCAGCAGCCTACGACTGGGCCTGGACAATGAGCAGTTCTTC CASSLRLGLDNEQFF NA NA TRBJ2-1 TRBV4-2
TGCGCCAGCAGCCAATCAATACAGGTCGATGGCTACACCTTC CASSQSIQVDGYTF NA NA TRBJ1-2 TRBV4-3
TGTGCCAGCAGTGACTTACAGGGGCGGAACACTGAAGCTTTCTTT CASSDLQGRNTEAFF NA TRBD1 TRBJ1-1 TRBV6-6
TGTGCCAGCAGCCCAGGCGCAATTAGGGAGCAGTTCTTC CASSPGAIREQFF NA NA TRBJ2-1 TRBV11-2
TGCGCCAGCAGCTTCAGGGATACGCAGTATTTT CASSFRDTQYF NA NA TRBJ2-3 TRBV5-1
TGCGCCAGCAGCCAATCAGCCGGTGGGGGACACCTAGGAAACACCATATATTTT CASSQSAGGGHLGNTIYF NA NA TRBJ1-3 TRBV4-1
TGTGCCAGCAGCTTACAGGTTCAAGAGACCCAGTACTTC CASSLQVQETQYF NA NA TRBJ2-5 TRBV7-2
TGTGCCAGCAGTTACGGTGTGGGGCGTGGAGGCTATGGCTACACCTTC CASSYGVGRGGYGYTF NA NA TRBJ1-2 TRBV28
TGTGCCAGCAGCTTTGCAGGGGGGCCGAATCAGCCCCAGCATTTT CASSFAGGPNQPQHF NA TRBD1 TRBJ1-5 TRBV7-9
TGTGCCAGCAGCTTTTCCCGGACTAGCGGGACGGTCGTCGAGCAGTTCTTC CASSFSRTSGTVVEQFF NA TRBD2 TRBJ2-1 TRBV11-2
TGTGCCAGCAGTTTAGCGTACCCAGGGGCAGGAAACACCATATATTTT CASSLAYPGAGNTIYF NA NA TRBJ1-3 TRBV28
TGTGCCAGCAGCTTAGAACTGCCCGTGGGTGAGCAGTTCTTC CASSLELPVGEQFF NA NA TRBJ2-1 TRBV7-9
TGTGCCAGCAGCGTAGGTACAGACTATGTAGAGACCCAGTACTTC CASSVGTDYVETQYF NA NA TRBJ2-5 TRBV9
TGTGCCACCAGCAGGAATCAGGCGGGAGAGGGAGAGACCCAGTACTTC CATSRNQAGEGETQYF NA TRBD2 TRBJ2-5 TRBV15